One sample yielded the 18 T cell receptor beta chains listed below, sequenced in a study of blood T cell repertoires in COVID-19. The method was immunoSEQ multiplex PCR; TCRdb's version includes in-frame clones alone and lacks a portion of them. The sample comprises tens of thousands of clones, around 90% of which are singletons, and approximately 4.8% rests with the top ten. Input material: peripheral blood. The source of these receptors is a man between 60 and 75 years old with acute or convalescent COVID-19.

This clone was picked up one time. J is TRBJ2-1 and V is TRBV14; 12 nucleotides match TRBD2. J gave up 5 bases and V 5 bases, and 7 bases lay outside the gene matches. Per the germline V gene, CDR1 is SGHDN and CDR2 is FVKESK. This CDR3 is 16 amino acids long. CDR3 protein: CASSTTLAGGDNEQFF. The DNA for the CDR3 is TGTGCCAGCAGCACCACCCTAGCGGGAGGGGACAATGAGCAGTTCTTC.

V usage is TRBV11-2 and J usage is TRBJ2-1, with D possibly TRBD1 on 6 matching bases. Germline values: CDR1 SGHAT, CDR2 FQNNGV. V was cut by 4 bases and J by 5 bases, with 15 bases left in between. The CDR3 is 15 residues long. Written as DNA, the CDR3 is TGTGCCAGCAGCTCGCTAACAGGGAAACACAATGAGCAGTTCTTC. Protein product: CASSSLTGKHNEQFF.

CDR3 sequence reads: CASTLGSGRGYF. The CDR3 DNA sequence: TGTGCCAGCACCCTGGGGTCAGGGCGTGGGTACTTC. The chain carries TRBV7-9 and TRBJ2-7; a possible D gene is TRBD1 (5 bases). This CDR3 is built from 12 residues. Looked up from germline, CDR1 is SEHNR and CDR2 is FQNEAQ (reference sequence). The germline V and J ends were trimmed by 7 bases and 12 bases, with 19 bases remaining between them.

The chain combines TRBV24-1 with TRBJ2-7; 8 bases fit TRBD2. CDR1 is KGHDR and CDR2 is SFDVKD in the germline V gene. J was trimmed by 3 bases and V by 3 bases; bases with no gene match: 6. The CDR3 runs 15 residues. CDR3 DNA: TGTGCCACCAGTGATCCACTAGCGGATAGCTACGAGCAGTACTTC. Encoded protein: CATSDPLADSYEQYF.

This sequence joins TRBV12-5 and TRBJ2-2; D gene unclear. The CDR3 spans 15 residues. Germline assignment: CDR1 LGHNT and CDR2 FRNRAP. V lost 0 bases and J 5 bases, leaving 10 bases between the germline ends. The CDR3 DNA follows: TGTGCTAGTGGTTTGGTGGTAGCAAGTACCGGGGAGCTGTTTTTT. It translates to CASGLVVASTGELFF.

The count of this clone is one. The genes are TRBV21-1 and TRBJ2-1; the DNA was not compared with TRBD2, the D call given in the table. TRBV21-1 is tagged as a pseudogene. The CDR3 runs to 13 residues. CDR3 sequence reads: CASRSTDNDEQFF. In DNA form, the CDR3 reads TGTGCCAGCAGGAGCACCGATAACGATGAGCAGTTCTTC.

The CDR3 sequence: CASSIGGVSTDTQYF. The CDR3 DNA follows: TGTGCCAGTAGTATCGGGGGGGTTAGCACAGATACGCAGTATTTT. J is TRBJ2-3 and V is TRBV19; 8 nucleotides line up with TRBD2. With V trimmed by 3 bases and J by 0 bases, 2 bases remained unmatched. This CDR3 is 15 amino acids long. The germline CDR1 and CDR2 sequences are LNHDA and SQIVND (reference sequence).

The rearrangement joins TRBV6-5 to TRBJ1-4; possibly TRBD1 for D (6 bases). V was pared by 5 bases and J by 12 bases, with 16 bases between. CDR3 length: 13 residues. Looked up from germline, CDR1 is MNHEY and CDR2 is SVGAGI. CDR3 DNA sequence: TGTGCCAGCAGTATCCAGGGGCTATCGCAACTGTTTTTT. As protein: CASSIQGLSQLFF.

The chain is built from TRBV7-3 and TRBJ2-3; 9 bases agree with TRBD2. The CDR3 is made up of 15 amino acids. The J segment lost 1 base and the V segment lost 5 bases, leaving 4 bases of the junction unmatched. Germline V gene lookup returns CDR1 SGHTA and CDR2 FQGTGA. As DNA, the CDR3 is TGTGCCAGCAGCCTATTAGCGGGAGGCACAGATACGCAGTATTTT. Amino acid sequence: CASSLLAGGTDTQYF.

The chain is built from TRBV11-2 and TRBJ2-1; 8 nucleotides match TRBD1. The V segment lost 5 bases and the J segment 0 bases; nucleotides outside the gene matches: 9. Looked up from germline, CDR1 is SGHAT and CDR2 is FQNNGV. The CDR3 consists of 17 residues. CDR3 in amino acids: CASSRGAGTGSYNEQFF. The CDR3 DNA sequence: TGTGCCAGCAGCAGGGGGGCCGGGACAGGCTCCTACAATGAGCAGTTCTTC.

This clone was seen only once. The CDR3 sequence is CSVEDLRQGAGGYTF. The CDR3 DNA follows: TGCAGCGTTGAAGACCTTAGACAGGGGGCGGGTGGCTACACCTTC. The rearrangement links TRBV29-1 to TRBJ1-2; 10 nucleotides align to TRBD1. The CDR3 is 15 residues long. Germline V gene sequence: CDR1 SQVTM, CDR2 ANQGSEA. Unmatched junction bases numbered 8, after V lost 0 bases and J lost 7 bases.

As concerns this clone: At one of its ends the junction is not consistent with the germline gene, which may arise from a read error. The genes are TRBV5-1 and TRBJ1-5; 7 bases line up with TRBD1. This CDR3 comprises 16 residues. The germline V gene encodes CDR1 SGHRS and CDR2 YFSETQ. The CDR3 nucleotides are TGCACCAGCAGCCCAGAAGGGGGCGGTTACAATCAGCCCCAGCATTTT. This sequence encodes CTSSPEGGGYNQPQHF.

The chain combines TRBV28 with TRBJ1-6; 7 nucleotides align to TRBD1. The V and J ends lost 5 bases and 5 bases, in that order; junction bases with no gene match: 6. This CDR3 spans 15 amino acids. Germline-derived CDR1 and CDR2 are MDHEN and SYDVKM. The CDR3 sequence is CASSTGTADNSPLHF. CDR3 in DNA: TGTGCCAGCAGTACGGGGACAGCGGATAATTCACCCCTCCACTTT.

The chain has TRBV6-5 and TRBJ2-3; 11 nucleotides match TRBD2. CDR1 is MNHEY and CDR2 is SVGAGI in the germline V gene. The length of the CDR3 is 15 residues. V lost 5 bases and J lost 1; bases outside the gene matches: 2. The CDR3 bases are TGTGCCAGCAGTCCTAGCGGGAGGCGCACAGATACGCAGTATTTT. This sequence encodes CASSPSGRRTDTQYF.

The gene calls are TRBV27 and TRBJ1-2, with D hard to call. The CDR3 is 13 amino acids. Germline CDR1 and CDR2: MNHEY and SMNVEV (reference sequence). V was pared by 0 bases and J by 5 bases, with 7 bases between. The CDR3 spells CASSLSSLYGYTF. The DNA for the CDR3 is TGTGCCAGCAGTTTATCGTCTCTTTATGGCTACACCTTC.

The sample holds one count of this clone. The chain has TRBV10-3 and TRBJ2-7, with a weak D call TRBD2 (6 bases). This CDR3 contains 11 residues. Trimming cost V 10 bases and J 6 bases, with 13 bases left between them. Germline V gene lookup returns CDR1 ENHRY and CDR2 SYGVKD. CDR3 nucleotides: TGTGCCAACGGCGGGCGGGGCGAGCAGTACTTC. Translated: CANGGRGEQYF.

This clone is deemed medium-sized (0.01 to 0.1%). The rearrangement uses TRBV7-8 and TRBJ2-7, with D perhaps matching TRBD1 (5 bases). The V end lost 5 bases, the J end lost 0 bases, and 11 bases lay between the germline ends. In germline, CDR1 is SGHVS, CDR2 FQNEAQ. This CDR3 spans 14 amino acids. The CDR3 loop is CASSQTVSSYEQYF. The CDR3 bases are TGTGCCAGCAGCCAGACAGTAAGCTCCTACGAGCAGTACTTC.

The V call is TRBV14, the J call TRBJ2-1; 14 bases fit TRBD2. There are 18 residues in the CDR3. J gave up 5 bases and V 0 bases, and 6 bases lay outside the gene matches. Germline loops: CDR1 SGHDN, CDR2 FVKESK. The CDR3 protein is CASSQELGTSGRNNEQFF. The CDR3 region has the DNA TGTGCCAGCAGCCAAGAATTAGGGACTAGCGGGAGAAACAATGAGCAGTTCTTC.